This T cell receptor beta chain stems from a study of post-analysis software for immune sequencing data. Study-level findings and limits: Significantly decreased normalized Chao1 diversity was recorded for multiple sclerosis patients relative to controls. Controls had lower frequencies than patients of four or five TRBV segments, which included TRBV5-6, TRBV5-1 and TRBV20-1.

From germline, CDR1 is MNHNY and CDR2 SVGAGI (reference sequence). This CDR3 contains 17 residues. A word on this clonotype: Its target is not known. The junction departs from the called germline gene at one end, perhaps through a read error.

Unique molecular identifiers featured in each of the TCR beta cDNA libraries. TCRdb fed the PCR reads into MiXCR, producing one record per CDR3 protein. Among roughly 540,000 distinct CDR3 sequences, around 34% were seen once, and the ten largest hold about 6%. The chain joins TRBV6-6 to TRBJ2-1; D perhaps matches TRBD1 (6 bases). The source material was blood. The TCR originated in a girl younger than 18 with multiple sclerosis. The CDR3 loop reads CTSRPPTTGLVIDEQFF. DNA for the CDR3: TGTACCAGCAGACCCCCCACAACAGGGCTGGTAATCGATGAGCAGTTCTTC.